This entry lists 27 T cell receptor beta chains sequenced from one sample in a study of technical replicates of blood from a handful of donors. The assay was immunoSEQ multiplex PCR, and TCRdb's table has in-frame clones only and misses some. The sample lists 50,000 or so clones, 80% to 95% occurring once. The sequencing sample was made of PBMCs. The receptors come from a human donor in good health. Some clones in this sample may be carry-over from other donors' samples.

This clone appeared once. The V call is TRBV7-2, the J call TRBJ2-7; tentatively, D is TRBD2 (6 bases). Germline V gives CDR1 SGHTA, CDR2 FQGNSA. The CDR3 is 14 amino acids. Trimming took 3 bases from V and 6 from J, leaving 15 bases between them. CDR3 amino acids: CASSFSASDFEQYF. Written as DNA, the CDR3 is TGTGCCAGCAGCTTCTCGGCTAGCGACTTCGAGCAGTACTTC.

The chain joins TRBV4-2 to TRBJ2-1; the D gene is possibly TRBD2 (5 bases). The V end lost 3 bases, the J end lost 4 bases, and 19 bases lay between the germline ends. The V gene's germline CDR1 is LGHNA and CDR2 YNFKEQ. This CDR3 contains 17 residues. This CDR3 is CASSHGLGVPNYNEQFF. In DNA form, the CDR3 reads TGTGCCAGCAGCCACGGACTCGGGGTGCCGAATTACAATGAGCAGTTCTTC.

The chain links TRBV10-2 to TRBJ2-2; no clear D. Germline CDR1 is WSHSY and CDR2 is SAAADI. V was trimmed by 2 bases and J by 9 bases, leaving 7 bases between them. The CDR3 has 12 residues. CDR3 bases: TGCGCCAGCAGTGAGCTCAGAAGGGAGCTGTTTTTT. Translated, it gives CASSELRRELFF.

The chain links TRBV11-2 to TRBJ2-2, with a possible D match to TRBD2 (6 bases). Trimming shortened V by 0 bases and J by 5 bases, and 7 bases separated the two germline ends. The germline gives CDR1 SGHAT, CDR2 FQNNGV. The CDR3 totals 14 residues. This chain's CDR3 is CASSLDRGTGELFF. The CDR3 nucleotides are TGTGCCAGCAGCTTAGATCGGGGGACCGGGGAGCTGTTTTTT.

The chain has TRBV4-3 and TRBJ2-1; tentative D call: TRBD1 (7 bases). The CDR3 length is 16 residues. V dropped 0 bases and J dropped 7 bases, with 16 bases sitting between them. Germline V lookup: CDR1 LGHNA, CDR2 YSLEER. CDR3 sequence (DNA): TGCGCCAGCAGCCAAGACGGGGGCAGGGGGTCTAATGAGCAGTTCTTC. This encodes CASSQDGGRGSNEQFF.

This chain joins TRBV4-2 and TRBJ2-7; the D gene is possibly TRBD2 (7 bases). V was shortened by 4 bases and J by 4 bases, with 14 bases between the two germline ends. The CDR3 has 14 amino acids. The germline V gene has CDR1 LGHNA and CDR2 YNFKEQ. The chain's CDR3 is CASSPGGGPYEQYF. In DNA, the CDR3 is TGTGCCAGCAGCCCTGGGGGGGGGCCATACGAGCAGTACTTC.

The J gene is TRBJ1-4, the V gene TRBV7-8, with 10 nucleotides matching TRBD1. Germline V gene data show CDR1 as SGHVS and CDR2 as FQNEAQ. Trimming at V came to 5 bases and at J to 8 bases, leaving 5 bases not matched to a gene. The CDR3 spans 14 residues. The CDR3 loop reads CASSLTGGREKLFF. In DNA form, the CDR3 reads TGTGCCAGCAGCCTGACAGGGGGCCGGGAAAAACTGTTTTTT.

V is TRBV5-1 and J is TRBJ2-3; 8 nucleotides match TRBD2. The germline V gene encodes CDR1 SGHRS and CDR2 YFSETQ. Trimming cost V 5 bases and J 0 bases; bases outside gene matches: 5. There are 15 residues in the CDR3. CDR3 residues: CASSMTSVSTDTQYF. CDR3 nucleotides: TGCGCCAGCAGTATGACTAGCGTCAGCACAGATACGCAGTATTTT.

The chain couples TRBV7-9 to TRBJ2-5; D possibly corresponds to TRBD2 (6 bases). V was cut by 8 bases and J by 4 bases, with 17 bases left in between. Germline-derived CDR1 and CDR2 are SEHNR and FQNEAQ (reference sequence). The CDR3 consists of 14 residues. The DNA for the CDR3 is TGTGCCAGCGCCATTAGCGGCTTCCGAGAGACCCAGTACTTC. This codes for CASAISGFRETQYF.

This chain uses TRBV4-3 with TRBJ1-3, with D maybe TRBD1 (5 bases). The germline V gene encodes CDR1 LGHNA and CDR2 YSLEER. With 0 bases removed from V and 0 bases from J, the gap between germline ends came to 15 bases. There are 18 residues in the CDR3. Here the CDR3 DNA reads TGCGCCAGCAGCCAAGATTCTTTCGCAGGGCTCTCTGGAAACACCATATATTTT. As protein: CASSQDSFAGLSGNTIYF.

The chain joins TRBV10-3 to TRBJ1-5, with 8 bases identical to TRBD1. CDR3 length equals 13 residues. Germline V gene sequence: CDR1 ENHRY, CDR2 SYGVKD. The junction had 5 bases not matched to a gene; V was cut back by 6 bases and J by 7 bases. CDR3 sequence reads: CAISADRAQPQHF. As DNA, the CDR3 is TGTGCCATCAGCGCGGACAGGGCCCAGCCCCAGCATTTT.

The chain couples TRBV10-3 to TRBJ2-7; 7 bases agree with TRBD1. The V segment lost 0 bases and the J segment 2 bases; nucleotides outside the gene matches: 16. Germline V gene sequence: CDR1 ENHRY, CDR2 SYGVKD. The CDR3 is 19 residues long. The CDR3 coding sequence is TGTGCCATCAGTGAGTCCCAGGACAGGAATATCCCCCAAACCTACGAGCAGTACTTC. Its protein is CAISESQDRNIPQTYEQYF.

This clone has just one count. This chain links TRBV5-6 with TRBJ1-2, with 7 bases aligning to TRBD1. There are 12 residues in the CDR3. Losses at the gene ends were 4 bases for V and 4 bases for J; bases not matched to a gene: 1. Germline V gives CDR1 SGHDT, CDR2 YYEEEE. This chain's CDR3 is CASSRDSYGYTF. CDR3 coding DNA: TGTGCCAGCAGCCGGGACAGCTATGGCTACACCTTC.

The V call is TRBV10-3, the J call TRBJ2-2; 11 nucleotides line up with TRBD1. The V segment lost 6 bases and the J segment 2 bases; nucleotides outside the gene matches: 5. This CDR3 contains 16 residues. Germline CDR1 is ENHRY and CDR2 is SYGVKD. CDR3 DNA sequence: TGTGCCATCAGCCCCGGGACAGGGGGTAACACCGGGGAGCTGTTTTTT. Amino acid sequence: CAISPGTGGNTGELFF.

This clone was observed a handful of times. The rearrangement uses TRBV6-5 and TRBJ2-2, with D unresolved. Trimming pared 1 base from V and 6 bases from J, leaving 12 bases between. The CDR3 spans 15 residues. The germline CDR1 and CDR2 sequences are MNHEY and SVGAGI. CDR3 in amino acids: CASSYYSGSAGELFF. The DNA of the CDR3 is TGTGCCAGCAGTTACTATTCTGGTTCGGCCGGGGAGCTGTTTTTT.

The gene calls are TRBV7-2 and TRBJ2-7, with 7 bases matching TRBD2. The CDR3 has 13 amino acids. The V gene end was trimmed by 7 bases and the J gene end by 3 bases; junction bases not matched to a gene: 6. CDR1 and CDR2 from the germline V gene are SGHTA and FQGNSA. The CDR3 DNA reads TGTGCCAGCACGCGGGACTACTACTACGAGCAGTACTTC. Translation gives CASTRDYYYEQYF.

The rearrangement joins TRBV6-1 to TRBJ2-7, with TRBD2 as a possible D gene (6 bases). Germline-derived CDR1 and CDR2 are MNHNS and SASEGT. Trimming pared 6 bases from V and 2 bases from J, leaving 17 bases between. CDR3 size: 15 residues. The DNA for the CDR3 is TGTGCCAGCAGGGACGACGGGAGTGCAACCTACGAGCAGTACTTC. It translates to CASRDDGSATYEQYF.

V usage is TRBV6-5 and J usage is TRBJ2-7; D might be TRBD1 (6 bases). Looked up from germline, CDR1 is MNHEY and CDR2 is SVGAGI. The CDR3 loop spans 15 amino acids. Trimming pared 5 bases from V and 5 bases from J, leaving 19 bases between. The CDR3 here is CASSTPIRGSHEQYF. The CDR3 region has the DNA TGTGCCAGCAGTACCCCCATCAGGGGTAGCCACGAGCAGTACTTC.

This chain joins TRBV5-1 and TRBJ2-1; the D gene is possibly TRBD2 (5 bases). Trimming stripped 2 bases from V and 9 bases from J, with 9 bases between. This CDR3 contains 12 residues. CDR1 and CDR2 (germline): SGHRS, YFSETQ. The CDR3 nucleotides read TGCGCCAGCAGCTTTACTAGGAGTGAGCAGTTCTTC. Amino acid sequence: CASSFTRSEQFF.

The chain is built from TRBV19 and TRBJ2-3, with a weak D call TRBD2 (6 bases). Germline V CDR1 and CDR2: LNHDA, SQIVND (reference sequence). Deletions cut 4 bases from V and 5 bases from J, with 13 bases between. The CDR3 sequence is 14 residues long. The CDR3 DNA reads TGTGCCAGTAGTACCTCCGGGAGTAAAGATACGCAGTATTTT. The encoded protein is CASSTSGSKDTQYF.

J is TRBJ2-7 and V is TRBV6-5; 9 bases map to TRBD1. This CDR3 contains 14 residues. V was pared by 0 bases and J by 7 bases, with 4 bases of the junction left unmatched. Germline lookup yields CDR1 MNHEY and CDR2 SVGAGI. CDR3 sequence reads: CASSYSHGTGEQYF. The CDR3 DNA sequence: TGTGCCAGCAGTTACTCTCACGGGACAGGGGAGCAGTACTTC.

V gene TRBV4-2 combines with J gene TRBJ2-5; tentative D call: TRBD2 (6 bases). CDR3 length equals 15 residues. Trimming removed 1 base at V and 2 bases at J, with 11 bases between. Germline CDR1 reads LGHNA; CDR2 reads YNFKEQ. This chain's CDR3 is CASSQGGENQETQYF. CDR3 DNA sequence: TGTGCCAGCAGCCAAGGGGGGGAAAATCAAGAGACCCAGTACTTC.

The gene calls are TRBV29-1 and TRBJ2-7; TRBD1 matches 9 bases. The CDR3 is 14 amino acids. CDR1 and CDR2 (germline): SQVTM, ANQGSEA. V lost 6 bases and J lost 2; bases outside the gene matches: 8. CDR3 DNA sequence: TGCAGCGTACTCGCCGGGACAGGGACCTACGAGCAGTACTTC. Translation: CSVLAGTGTYEQYF.

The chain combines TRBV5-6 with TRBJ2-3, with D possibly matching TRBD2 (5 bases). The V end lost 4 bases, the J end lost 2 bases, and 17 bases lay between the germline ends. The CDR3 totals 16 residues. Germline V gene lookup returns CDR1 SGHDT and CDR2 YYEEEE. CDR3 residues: CASSRPSISHTDTQYF. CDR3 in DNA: TGTGCCAGCAGCCGCCCTAGCATCTCCCACACAGATACGCAGTATTTT.

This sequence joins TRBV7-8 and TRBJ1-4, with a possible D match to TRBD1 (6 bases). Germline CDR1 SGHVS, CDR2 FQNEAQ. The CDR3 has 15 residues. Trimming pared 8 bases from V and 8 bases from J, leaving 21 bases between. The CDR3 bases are TGTGCCAGCTCCTTAGTCTCCAGGGGTACCGAAAAACTGTTTTTT. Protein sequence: CASSLVSRGTEKLFF.

CDR3 coding DNA: TGTGCCAGCAGTATAACAGGGTTAAATTCACCCCTCCACTTT. Its protein is CASSITGLNSPLHF. J is TRBJ1-6 and V is TRBV27; D possibly corresponds to TRBD1 (6 bases). Trimming cost V 5 bases and J 7 bases, with 12 bases left between them. Germline CDR1 and CDR2: MNHEY and SMNVEV (reference sequence). The CDR3 loop spans 14 amino acids.

Written as DNA, the CDR3 is TGTGCCAGCGGGCAGGGGGCTGAAGCTTTCTTT. Translating gives CASGQGAEAFF. The chain joins TRBV7-6 to TRBJ1-1; 7 bases are a match to TRBD1. The ends lost 8 bases at V and 6 bases at J; junction bases unmatched: 3. CDR1 and CDR2 from the germline V gene are SGHVS and FNYEAQ. CDR3 size: 11 residues. The variable domain in full, with the rest retrieved from reference TRBV7-6 and TRBJ1-1, is GAGVSQSPRYKVTKRGQDVALRCDPISGHVSLYWYRQALGQGPEFLTYFNYEAQQDKSGLPNDRFSAERPEGSISTLTIQRTEQRDSAMYRCASGQGAEAFFGQGTRLTVV.